This entry lists 16 T cell receptor beta chains sequenced from one sample in a study of T-cell reconstitution after alpha-beta-depleted transplantation in children. Unique molecular identifiers were incorporated when the TCRbeta library was constructed. TCRdb recomputed calls from the PCR reads with MiXCR, one row per CDR3 protein. The sample has 300,000 to 400,000 distinct CDR3 sequences; about 14% are singletons. Sequenced here: PBMCs, sampled from the stem cell graft. All receptors come from a human donor who donated a stem cell graft to a child with Fanconi anemia.

The chain links TRBV5-4 to TRBJ1-6; no clear D gene. The V end was cut by 2 bases, the J end by 10 bases, with 7 bases between. The CDR3 is 12 residues long. Per the germline V gene, CDR1 is SGHNT and CDR2 is YYREEE (reference sequence). The CDR3 sequence is CASSFRGSPLHF. In nucleotides, the CDR3 is TGTGCCAGCAGCTTTCGGGGATCACCCCTCCACTTT.

In its sample, this clonotype was seen a few times. This chain uses TRBV12-3 or TRBV12-4 with TRBJ1-1; 8 nucleotides line up with TRBD1. CDR3 size: 15 residues. V lost 2 bases, J lost 8 bases, and 10 bases stayed unmatched. For the CDR3, the DNA is TGTGCCAGCAGTTTATCAGGGGGCCAGGTACGGGAAGCTTTCTTT. Amino acids: CASSLSGGQVREAFF.

The chain links TRBV28 to TRBJ2-5, with 12 bases identical to TRBD2. This CDR3 spans 14 amino acids. With V trimmed by 6 bases and J by 6 bases, 5 bases remained unmatched. Germline-derived CDR1 and CDR2 are MDHEN and SYDVKM. This CDR3 is CASSLLAGGKTQYF. In DNA form, the CDR3 reads TGTGCCAGCAGCCTACTAGCGGGGGGAAAGACCCAGTACTTC.

The chain links TRBV5-6 to TRBJ1-1; possibly TRBD1 for D (6 bases). V was clipped by 1 base and J by 6 bases, with 19 bases between them. This CDR3 contains 16 residues. The germline V gene has CDR1 SGHDT and CDR2 YYEEEE. The CDR3 DNA is TGTGCCAGCAGCTTGCCCGGAGGGGGAGAAGGGGCTGAAGCTTTCTTT. Its protein is CASSLPGGGEGAEAFF.

V gene TRBV6-2 or TRBV6-3 combines with J gene TRBJ1-5; TRBD1 aligns across 8 bases. CDR1 and CDR2 (germline): MNHEY, SVGEGT. This CDR3 has 13 residues. V shed 8 bases, J shed 4 bases, and the junction held 4 bases outside the gene matches. CDR3 coding DNA: TGTGCCAGCCGGGACAGGCTGAATCAGCCCCAGCATTTT. It codes for CASRDRLNQPQHF.

CDR3 loop: CSASAGSGASNYGYTF. CDR3 nucleotides: TGCAGTGCTAGTGCCGGATCGGGGGCTTCTAACTATGGCTACACCTTC. The V call is TRBV20-1, the J call TRBJ1-2; D is perhaps TRBD1 (6 bases). The V end was cut by 3 bases, the J end by 0 bases, with 17 bases between. CDR1 is DFQATT and CDR2 is SNEGSKA in the germline V gene (reference sequence). The CDR3 runs to 16 residues.

This clonotype was counted between two and nine times. The V call is TRBV12-3 or TRBV12-4, the J call TRBJ1-6, with D tentatively TRBD1 (6 bases). Trimming removed 5 bases at V and 8 bases at J, with 10 bases between. This CDR3 has 13 amino acids. In DNA, the CDR3 is TGTGCCAGCAGTGCGAAGGGGGATTCACCCCTCCACTTT. Amino acid sequence: CASSAKGDSPLHF.

The rearrangement uses TRBV4-2 and TRBJ2-5; TRBD2 is a possible D gene (7 bases). The CDR3 runs to 18 residues. Trimming removed 0 bases at V and 5 bases at J, with 22 bases between. The germline V gene encodes CDR1 LGHNA and CDR2 YNFKEQ. The CDR3 coding sequence is TGTGCCAGCAGCCAAGATCTTATGTGGCGGGGGCGCAAGGAGACCCAGTACTTC. Translating gives CASSQDLMWRGRKETQYF.

V is TRBV5-5 and J is TRBJ1-5; 8 bases agree with TRBD1. The CDR3 runs to 14 residues. With 4 bases clipped from V and 6 bases from J, the junction kept 6 bases outside the gene matches. Germline CDR1 SGHKS, CDR2 YYEKEE (reference sequence). The CDR3 region has the DNA TGTGCCAGCAGCAGGGACAGGAGGGGTCAGCCCCAGCATTTT. Translation gives CASSRDRRGQPQHF.

There are a few counts of this clonotype. The V and J genes are TRBV12-3 or TRBV12-4 and TRBJ2-1, with D perhaps assigned TRBD1 or TRBD2 (6 bases each). Trimming cost V 10 bases and J 9 bases, with 19 bases left between them. CDR3 length equals 13 residues. The CDR3 loop is CATRLRGPGEQFF. In DNA, the CDR3 is TGTGCCACCCGACTCCGGGGGCCAGGTGAGCAGTTCTTC.

The CDR3 nucleotides are TGCGCCAGCAGCTTTAGGCCGGGATCGACAGATACGCAGTATTTT. Amino acid sequence: CASSFRPGSTDTQYF. The V gene is TRBV5-1, the J gene TRBJ2-3; a weak D match, TRBD2 (5 bases). The CDR3 contains 15 residues. Trimming took off 2 bases at V and 3 bases at J, with 13 bases between the two ends. Germline values: CDR1 SGHRS, CDR2 YFSETQ.

This clonotype was recorded once. J is TRBJ2-1 and V is TRBV3-1; D call uncertain. V gave up 0 bases and J gave up 2 bases, with 8 bases separating them. This CDR3 is built from 15 residues. The germline CDR1 and CDR2 sequences are LGHDT and YNNKEL (reference sequence). For the CDR3, the DNA is TGTGCCAGCAGCCAAGATGTCCTAGCCTACAATGAGCAGTTCTTC. Amino acid sequence: CASSQDVLAYNEQFF.

The chain carries TRBV12-3 or TRBV12-4 and TRBJ1-3; D is uncertain. Trimming removed 3 bases at V and 2 bases at J, with 8 bases between. CDR3 length: 14 residues. CDR3 bases: TGTGCCAGCAGTTTGGGAGAGGCTGGAAACACCATATATTTT. Its translation: CASSLGEAGNTIYF.

This clonotype was seen ten or more times. The chain joins TRBV12-5 to TRBJ2-3; the D is unclear. Trimming left V 1 base short and J 2 bases short, with 10 bases between. This CDR3 spans 15 amino acids. The germline gives CDR1 LGHNT, CDR2 FRNRAP. CDR3 nucleotides: TGTGCTAGTGGTTTGGAAGGGCACTCCACAGATACGCAGTATTTT. Protein sequence: CASGLEGHSTDTQYF.

This clonotype was observed a few times. The rearrangement links TRBV4-1 to TRBJ2-1; D may match TRBD1 or TRBD2 (6 bases each). This CDR3 region has 17 residues. Germline V lookup: CDR1 MGHRA, CDR2 YSYEKL. Trimming shortened V by 0 bases and J by 0 bases, and 12 bases separated the two germline ends. CDR3 sequence reads: CASSQDGGPSSYNEQFF. DNA of the CDR3: TGCGCCAGCAGCCAAGACGGGGGCCCTAGCTCCTACAATGAGCAGTTCTTC.

This clonotype occurred many times. At one end the junction does not follow the germline gene, possibly because of a read error. The chain combines TRBV7-7 with TRBJ2-7, with D perhaps matching TRBD2 (7 bases). Germline CDR1 SSHAT, CDR2 FNYEAQ (reference sequence). This CDR3 contains 14 residues. CDR3 DNA: TGTGCTAGCAGCTTAGGGGGGGACGGGGACGAGCAGTACTTC. As protein: CASSLGGDGDEQYF.